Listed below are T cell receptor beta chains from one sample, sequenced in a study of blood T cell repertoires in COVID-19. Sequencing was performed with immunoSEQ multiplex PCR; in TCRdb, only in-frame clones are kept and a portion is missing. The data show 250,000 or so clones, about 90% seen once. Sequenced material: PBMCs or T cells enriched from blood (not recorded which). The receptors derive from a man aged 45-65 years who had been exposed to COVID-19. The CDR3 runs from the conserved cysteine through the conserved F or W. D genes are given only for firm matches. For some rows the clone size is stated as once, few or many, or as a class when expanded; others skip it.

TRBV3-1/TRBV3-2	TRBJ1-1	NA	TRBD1	TGTGCCAGCAGCGACAGGGCCACTGAAGCTTTCTTT	CASSDRATEAFF
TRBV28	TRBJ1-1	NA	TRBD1	TGTGCCAGCAGTCCTCCGGGGCGGACAGGGTCTGAAGCTTTCTTT	CASSPPGRTGSEAFF
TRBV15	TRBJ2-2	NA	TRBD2	TGTGCCACCAGCAGAGATAGCGGGATCGGCGGGGAGCTGTTTTTT	CATSRDSGIGGELFF
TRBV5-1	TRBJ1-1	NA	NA	TGCGCCAGCAGCAAGGAGGTGGACACTGAAGCTTTCTTT	CASSKEVDTEAFF
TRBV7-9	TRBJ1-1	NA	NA	TGTGCCAGCAGCTTGTCTCACTCGAACACTGAAGCTTTCTTT	CASSLSHSNTEAFF
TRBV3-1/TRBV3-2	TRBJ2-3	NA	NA	TGTGCCAGCAGCCTGACGGCCGAGGGAGATACGCAGTATTTT	CASSLTAEGDTQYF
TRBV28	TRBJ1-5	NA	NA	TGTGCCAGCAGTTGGGGGGTTGATCAGCCCCAGCATTTT	CASSWGVDQPQHF
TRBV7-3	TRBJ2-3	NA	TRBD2	TGTGCCAGCAGCTTAACGACTAGCTCAGATACGCAGTATTTT	CASSLTTSSDTQYF
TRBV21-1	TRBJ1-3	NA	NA	TGTGCCAGCAGCAAAGAACCCCGGTTTGTTGGAAACACCATATATTTT	CASSKEPRFVGNTIYF
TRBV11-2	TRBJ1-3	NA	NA	TGTGCCAGCAGCCCCCTGGGGGGGGGCTCTGGAAACACCATATATTTT	CASSPLGGGSGNTIYF
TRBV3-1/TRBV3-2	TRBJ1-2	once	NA	TGTGCCAGCAGCCAGCTACAGGGTTACGGCTACACCTTC	CASSQLQGYGYTF
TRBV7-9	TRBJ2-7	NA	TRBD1	TGTGCCAGCAGCTTAGCGCAGGGGGCAAACGAGCAGTACTTC	CASSLAQGANEQYF
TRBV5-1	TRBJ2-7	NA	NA	TGCGCCAGCAGCTTGGTCCCATACGAGCAGTACTTC	CASSLVPYEQYF
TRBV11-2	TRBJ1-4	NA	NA	TGTGCCAGCAGCAACCGGGGGGGAACTAATGAAAAACTGTTTTTT	CASSNRGGTNEKLFF
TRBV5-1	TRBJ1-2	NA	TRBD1	TGCGCCAGCAGCCTCGGACAGGGAAAGGTTGGCTACACCTTC	CASSLGQGKVGYTF
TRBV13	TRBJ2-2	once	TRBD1	TGTGCCAGCAGAAGACAGGGCTTCGGGGAGCTGTTTTTT	CASRRQGFGELFF
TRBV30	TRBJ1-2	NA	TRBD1	TGTGCCTGGAGTGCGAAGGCTTCCACAGGGGACTACACCTTC	CAWSAKASTGDYTF
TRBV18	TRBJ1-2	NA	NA	TGTGCCAGCTCACCGCGGGGGTCAGGAACCTATGGCTACACCTTC	CASSPRGSGTYGYTF
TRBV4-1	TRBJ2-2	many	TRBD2	TGCGCCAGCAGCTTCATAGCGGGAGCCTCCACCGGGGAGCTGTTTTTT	CASSFIAGASTGELFF
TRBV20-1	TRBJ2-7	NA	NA	TGCAGTGCTAGTAGGGCAGGGCGCTACGAGCAGTACTTC	CSASRAGRYEQYF
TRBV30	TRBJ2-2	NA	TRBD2	TGTGCCTGGAGTGGGATTCCGGGGGGAGGCCGGGAGCTGTTTTTT	CAWSGIPGGGRELFF
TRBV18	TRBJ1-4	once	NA	TGTGCCAGCTCACCTATCAGGTCGGATGAAAAACTGTTTTTT	CASSPIRSDEKLFF
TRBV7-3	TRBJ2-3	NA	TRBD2	TGTGCCAGCAGCCCGGCGGGGGGCACAGATACGCAGTATTTT	CASSPAGGTDTQYF
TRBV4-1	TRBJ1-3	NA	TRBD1	TGCGCCAGCAGTCGAGGGGACAGGTCCATCTCTGGAAACACCATATATTTT	CASSRGDRSISGNTIYF
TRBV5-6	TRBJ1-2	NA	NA	TGTGCCAGCAGCTTTGCAGAATATGGCTACACCTTC	CASSFAEYGYTF
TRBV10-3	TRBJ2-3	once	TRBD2	TGTGCCATCAACGAGGGACTAGCGGGGGCCACAGATACGCAGTATTTT	CAINEGLAGATDTQYF
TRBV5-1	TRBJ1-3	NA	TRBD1	TGCGCCAGCAGCTTGGGGACAGGGGGGAGATCTGGAAACACCATATATTTT	CASSLGTGGRSGNTIYF
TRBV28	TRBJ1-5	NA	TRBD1	TGTGCCAGCAGTTGGACAGGGGATCAGCCCCAGCATTTT	CASSWTGDQPQHF
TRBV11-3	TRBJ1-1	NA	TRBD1	TGTGCCACTGCACAGGGGTTGAACACTGAAGCTTTCTTT	CATAQGLNTEAFF
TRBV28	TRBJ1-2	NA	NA	TGTGCCAGCAGTTTTGCTTCGGCGGTCATGAACTATGGCTACACCTTC	CASSFASAVMNYGYTF
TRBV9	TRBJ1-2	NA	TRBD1	TGTGCCAGCAGCCGGGAGGGACAGTTAAACTATGGCTACACCTTC	CASSREGQLNYGYTF
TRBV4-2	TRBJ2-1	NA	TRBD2	TGTGCCAGCAGCCATGGGACTAGCGGGAGTACAACGGGGAATGAGCAGTTCTTC	CASSHGTSGSTTGNEQFF
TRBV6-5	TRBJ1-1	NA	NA	TGTGCCACCCAGAAGAACACTGAAGCTTTCTTT	CATQKNTEAFF
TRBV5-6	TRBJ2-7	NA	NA	TGTGCCAGCAGCTTCGTACAGCCTTCCTACGAGCAGTACTTC	CASSFVQPSYEQYF
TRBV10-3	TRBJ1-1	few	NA	TGTGCCATCAGTGACCAACGAGACGATGGGCTTACGCCTTTCTTT	CAISDQRDDGLTPFF
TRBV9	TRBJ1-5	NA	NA	TGTGCCAGCAGCTGGTCAGGGGAAGGCAATCAGCCCCAGCATTTT	CASSWSGEGNQPQHF
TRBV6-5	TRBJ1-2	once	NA	TGTGCCAGCAGAAGTTCGGGTTCTGGCTATGGCTACACCTTC	CASRSSGSGYGYTF
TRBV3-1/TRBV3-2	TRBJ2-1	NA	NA	TGTGCCAGCAGCCAAGAAGGGTTTCGGAGCGGGACAAACAATGAGCAGTTCTTC	CASSQEGFRSGTNNEQFF
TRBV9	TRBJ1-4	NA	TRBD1	TGTGCCAGCAGCGTCGAAGATGGGACAGGGGGTGAAAAACTGTTTTTT	CASSVEDGTGGEKLFF
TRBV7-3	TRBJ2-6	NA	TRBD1	TGTGCCAGCAGCGAACAGGGGGCGTTGGGGGCCAACGTCCTGACTTTC	CASSEQGALGANVLTF
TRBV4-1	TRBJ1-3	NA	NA	TGCGCCAGCAGCCAAGTCGACTTCAGCTCTGGAAACACCATATATTTT	CASSQVDFSSGNTIYF
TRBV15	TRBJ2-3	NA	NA	TGTGCCACCAGCAGAGACAGGATCACAGATACGCAGTATTTT	CATSRDRITDTQYF
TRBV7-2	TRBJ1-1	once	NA	TGTGCCAGCAGCTTCCAGGGAAACACTGAAGCTTTCTTT	CASSFQGNTEAFF
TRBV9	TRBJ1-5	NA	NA	TGTGCCAGCAGCCTTTCAGGGGATCAGCCCCAGCATTTT	CASSLSGDQPQHF
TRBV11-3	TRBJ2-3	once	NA	TGTGCCAGCAGCTTAGTGGGGGGAGTGGGTACAGATACGCAGTATTTT	CASSLVGGVGTDTQYF
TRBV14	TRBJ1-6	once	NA	TGTGCCAGCAGCCAGTGGGACTTTAATTCACCCCTCCACTTT	CASSQWDFNSPLHF
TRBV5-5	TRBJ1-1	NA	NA	TGTGCCAGCAGCTTGATTTCAGGGAACACTGAAGCTTTCTTT	CASSLISGNTEAFF
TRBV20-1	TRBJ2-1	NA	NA	TGCAGTGCTAGTAGGGCAGGGTCCTACAATGAGCAGTTCTTC	CSASRAGSYNEQFF